This TCR beta chain originates from a study of PD-1 blockade in classical Hodgkin lymphoma. Study summary: Every 2 weeks, patients got 3 mg/kg intravenous nivolumab.

With regard to this clone: Antigen unknown.

Overall study results and limits: CD4+ TCR diversity rose significantly by C4D1, and CD8+ TCR diversity did not.

The junction had 19 bases not matched to a gene; V was cut back by 7 bases and J by 7 bases. Germline V lookup: CDR1 MDHEN, CDR2 SYDVKM. This CDR3 has 17 residues. The table came from immunoSEQ multiplex PCR; TCRdb's copy has only in-frame clones and leaves some out. The table has almost 15,000 clones, about 89% seen once. Time point noted: cycle 4 day 1 (C4D1), after five to seven weeks of nivolumab. No patient escaped relapse after autologous stem cell transplantation, and brentuximab vedotin exposure varied. Researchers pulled CD8+ T cells out of thawed PBMCs using magnetic negative selection. Progressive disease, partial response or complete response was each patient's best response.

The TCR comes from a human donor with classical Hodgkin lymphoma. The genes are TRBV28 and TRBJ1-1; the match to TRBD1 covers 9 bases. Specimen: CD8+ T cells from blood, collected before the fourth cycle of nivolumab. DNA of the CDR3: TGTGCCAGCACCGTTACTAGCGACCGGGACAGGGTGCGTGAAGCTTTCTTT. Encoded protein: CASTVTSDRDRVREAFF.